This T cell receptor beta chain was retrieved from a study of lymphopenia after photon versus proton radiotherapy. Study-level findings and limits: Post-nadir TCR diversity decline inversely tracked overall survival among those who died. Proton therapy kept repertoires fairly stable, unlike photons, which gained effector/memory cells.

About this clone itself: Its antigen is still unknown.

V shed 6 bases, J shed 4 bases, and the junction held 9 bases outside the gene matches. Germline CDR1 and CDR2: SGHTA and FQGTGA. This CDR3 is built from 15 residues. The data were produced by immunoSEQ multiplex PCR, yet TCRdb's version contains in-frame clones alone and is incomplete. Of 25,000 to 30,000 clones listed, under 85% are singletons. Material: peripheral blood, obtained from a patient treated with photon-based radiotherapy. The receptor comes from a woman aged 45-59 years with pancreatic cancer. The chain employs TRBV7-3 and TRBJ2-5; 9 bases are a match to TRBD2. CDR3 in amino acids: CASRPGLAKGETQYF. For the CDR3, the DNA is TGTGCCAGCAGGCCCGGACTAGCGAAGGGAGAGACCCAGTACTTC.